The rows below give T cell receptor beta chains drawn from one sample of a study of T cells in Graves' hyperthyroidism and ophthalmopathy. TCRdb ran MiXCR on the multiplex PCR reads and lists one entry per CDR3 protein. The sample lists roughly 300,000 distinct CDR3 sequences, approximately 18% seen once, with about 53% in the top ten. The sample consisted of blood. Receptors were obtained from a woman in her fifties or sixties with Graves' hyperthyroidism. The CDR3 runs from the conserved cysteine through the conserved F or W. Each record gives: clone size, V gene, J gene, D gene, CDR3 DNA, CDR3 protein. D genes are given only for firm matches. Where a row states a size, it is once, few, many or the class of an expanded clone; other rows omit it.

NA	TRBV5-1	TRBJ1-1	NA	TGCGCCAGCAGCTTGGCCGAGGTAGATGGAGCTTTCTTT	CASSLAEVDGAFF
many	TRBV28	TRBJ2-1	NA	TGTGCCAGTGGACCAGGGTTGCACAATGAGCAGTTCTTC	CASGPGLHNEQFF
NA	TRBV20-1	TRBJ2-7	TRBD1	TGCAGTGCTATTGAGTCCGGGACAGGGCAGTCCATACGGGAGCAGTACTTC	CSAIESGTGQSIREQYF
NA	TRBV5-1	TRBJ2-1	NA	TGCGCCAGCAGCTTGGAGGCCTACTACAATGAGCAGTTCTTC	CASSLEAYYNEQFF
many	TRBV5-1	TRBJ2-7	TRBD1	TGCGCCAGCAGCTCCAACGGACAGGGGGGGTCCTACGAGCAGTACTTC	CASSSNGQGGSYEQYF
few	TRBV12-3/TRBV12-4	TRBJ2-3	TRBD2	TGTGCCAGCAGGCTAGCGGGGAGTACGCAGTATTTT	CASRLAGSTQYF
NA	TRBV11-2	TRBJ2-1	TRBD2	TGTGCCAGCAGCTCAAACCCTCTAGCGGGGGGGCCGGGGCAGTTCTTC	CASSSNPLAGGPGQFF
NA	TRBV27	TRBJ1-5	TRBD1	TGTGCCAGCAGCAGGGACAGCCTACAGCCCCAGCATTTT	CASSRDSLQPQHF
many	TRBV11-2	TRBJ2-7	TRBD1	TGTGCCAGCAGCTTAGGGGTGGGACAGGGGTCCGAGCAGTACTTC	CASSLGVGQGSEQYF
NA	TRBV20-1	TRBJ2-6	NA	TGCAGTGCTAGTAGTCCAGAGAATACTGGGGCCAACGTCCTGACTTTC	CSASSPENTGANVLTF
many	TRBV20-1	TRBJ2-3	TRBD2	TGCAGTGCTAGGGATAGCGGGGGAGCGGCAGATACGCAGTATTTT	CSARDSGGAADTQYF
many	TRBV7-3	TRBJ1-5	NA	TGTGCCAGCAGCCCCACGGACGGGACACATAGCAATCAGCCCCAGCATTTT	CASSPTDGTHSNQPQHF
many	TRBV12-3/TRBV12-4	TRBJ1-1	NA	TGTGCCAGCAGTTTCGCCCAGATGAACACTGAAGCTTTCTTT	CASSFAQMNTEAFF
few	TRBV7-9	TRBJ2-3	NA	TGTGCCAGCAGTCTTAGGAGCGACTCGTTGGATACGCAGTATTTT	CASSLRSDSLDTQYF
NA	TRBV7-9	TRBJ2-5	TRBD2	TGTGCCAGCAGCCCTGCTGGGCGGGGGGCCCTGGAGACCCAGTACTTC	CASSPAGRGALETQYF
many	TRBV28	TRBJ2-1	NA	TGTGCCAGCAGTTCGGAAGGGGGTATCTACAATGAGCAGTTCTTC	CASSSEGGIYNEQFF
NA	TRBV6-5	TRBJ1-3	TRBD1	TGTGCCAGCAGTTACGGCCGACAGGGATACGGTGGAAACACCATATATTTT	CASSYGRQGYGGNTIYF
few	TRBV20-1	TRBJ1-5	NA	TGCAGTGCTACGGACGGGGGTAGCAATCAGCCCCAGCATTTT	CSATDGGSNQPQHF
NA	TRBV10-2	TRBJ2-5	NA	TGCGCCAGCAGTGAGTCAGAGACCCAGTACTTC	CASSESETQYF
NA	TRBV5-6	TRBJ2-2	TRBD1	TGTGCTAGCGGACAGGGCGGGGACACCGGGGAGCTGTTTTTT	CASGQGGDTGELFF
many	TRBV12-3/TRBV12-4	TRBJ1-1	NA	TGTGCCAGCAGTTTAGCGCCGGTCAGGCTGAACACTGAAGCTTTCTTT	CASSLAPVRLNTEAFF
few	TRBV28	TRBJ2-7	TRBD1	TGTGCCAGCAGCTTTAACAGGGGGCCCCGCTACGAGCAGTACTTC	CASSFNRGPRYEQYF
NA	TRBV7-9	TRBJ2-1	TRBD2	TGTGCCAGCAGCAAGGGACTAGCGGGTATGAGCTCCTACAATGAGCAGTTCTTC	CASSKGLAGMSSYNEQFF
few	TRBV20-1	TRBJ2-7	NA	TGCAGTGCTACCGGACGAATGTCCTCCTACGAGCAGTACTTC	CSATGRMSSYEQYF
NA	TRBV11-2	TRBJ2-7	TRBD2	TGTGCCAGCAGCACTCTAGCGGGAGGTTCCTACGAGCAGTACTTC	CASSTLAGGSYEQYF
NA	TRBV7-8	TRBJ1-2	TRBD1	TGTGCCAGCAGCAACAGGACAGGGGGCAGTGGCTACACCTTC	CASSNRTGGSGYTF
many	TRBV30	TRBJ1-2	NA	TGTGCCTGGAACTTGTTCGGAGGGGAGAGCTATGGCTACACCTTC	CAWNLFGGESYGYTF
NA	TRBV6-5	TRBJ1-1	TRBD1	TGTGCCAGCAGTTACTTAGGGACAGTGAACACTGAAGCTTTCTTT	CASSYLGTVNTEAFF
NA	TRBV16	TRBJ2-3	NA	TGTGCCAGCAGCCCGTCCCTCTCACCGGATACGCAGTATTTT	CASSPSLSPDTQYF
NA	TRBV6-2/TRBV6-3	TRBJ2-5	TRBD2	TGTGCCAGCAGTTACGGATATAGCGGGGGGGCCCAAGAGACCCAGTACTTC	CASSYGYSGGAQETQYF
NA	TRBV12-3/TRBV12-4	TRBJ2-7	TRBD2	TGTGCCAGCACCTGGACTAGCGGAAGCTCCTACGAGCAGTACTTC	CASTWTSGSSYEQYF
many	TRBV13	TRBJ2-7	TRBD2	TGTGCCAGCAGCTTAGGGGTCGGTAGCGGGACCGACGAGCAGTACTTC	CASSLGVGSGTDEQYF
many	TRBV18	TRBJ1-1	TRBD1	TGTGCCAGCTCACCAAGGACAGGGGAGAACACTGAAGCTTTCTTT	CASSPRTGENTEAFF
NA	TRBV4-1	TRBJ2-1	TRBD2	TGCGCCAGCAGCCAAGACTGGACTAGCGGGAGGATAGAGCAGTTCTTC	CASSQDWTSGRIEQFF
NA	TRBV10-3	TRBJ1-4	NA	TGTGCCATCAGCGACAGGAGGGAAAAACTGTTTTTT	CAISDRREKLFF
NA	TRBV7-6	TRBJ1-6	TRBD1	TGTGCCAGCAGCTCGGGACAGGGGCCAACCCGGTATAATTCACCCCTCCACTTT	CASSSGQGPTRYNSPLHF
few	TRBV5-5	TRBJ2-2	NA	TGTGCCAGCAGCTCCAGGGTTAAGGACACCGGGGAGCTGTTTTTT	CASSSRVKDTGELFF
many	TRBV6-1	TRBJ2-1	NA	TGTGCCAGCGGAGAGCGAAGCTACAATGAGCAGTTCTTC	CASGERSYNEQFF
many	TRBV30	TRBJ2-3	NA	TGTGCCTGGAGTGTCACGGCAGATACGCAGTATTTT	CAWSVTADTQYF
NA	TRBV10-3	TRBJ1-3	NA	TGTGCCATCAGTGCAGGGTCTGGAAACACCATATATTTT	CAISAGSGNTIYF
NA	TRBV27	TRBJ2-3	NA	TGTGCCAGCAGTTTTCACACGGGCGGGGCAGATACGCAGTATTTT	CASSFHTGGADTQYF
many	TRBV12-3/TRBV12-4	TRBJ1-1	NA	TGTGCCAGCACCCATAGAGAGGACACTGAAGCTTTCTTT	CASTHREDTEAFF
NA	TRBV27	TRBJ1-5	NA	TGTGCCAGCAGTTTACTGGGGGGGGGTGATCAGCCCCAGCATTTT	CASSLLGGGDQPQHF
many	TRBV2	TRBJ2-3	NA	TGTGCCAGCAAACCGGGACCCCTTTACACAGATACGCAGTATTTT	CASKPGPLYTDTQYF